This T cell receptor beta chain was observed in a study of monozygotic twins with inflammatory bowel disease. Findings and limits, study-wide: Comparison of concordant versus discordant twins revealed no difference in repertoire similarity, possibly due to limited power. Twins with IBD had fewer clonotypes in common with others than healthy twins, particularly during disease activity. The co-twins with IBD showed lower TCRbeta diversity (inverse Simpson) than their healthy siblings.

The CDR3 has 17 residues. Per germline, CDR1 DFQATT and CDR2 SNEGSKA (reference sequence). During cDNA synthesis, UMIs that each contained a 6-nucleotide sample barcode were added by means of template switching. TCRdb reanalyzed the 5' RACE reads, giving one entry per CDR3 protein sequence and no DNA. The record lists 330,000 or so distinct CDR3 sequences, of which the ten most abundant hold 2%. About this clonotype itself: Its antigen is as yet unknown.

The source of this sequence is a human donor with ulcerative colitis or Crohn's disease, or a healthy co-twin of an affected twin (not recorded which). Sequencing was carried out using blood. This sequence joins TRBV20-1 and TRBJ2-3; TCRdb picks TRBD1, but there is no DNA to check that call. CDR3 sequence: CSFMDRPAHSRADTQYF.